A single sample is the source of the 6 T cell receptor beta chains below, sequenced in a study of blood T cell repertoires in COVID-19. Profiling relied on immunoSEQ multiplex PCR, and the TCRdb table lists in-frame clones only, not all of them. The sample records around 470,000 clones, 90% being singletons. The source material was PBMCs or T cells enriched from blood (not recorded which). These receptors came from a man aged 18 to 29 who had recovered from COVID-19.

The chain is built from TRBV2 and TRBJ1-5; D remains ambiguous. V was pared by 5 bases and J by 3 bases, with 17 bases between. CDR1 and CDR2 from the germline V gene are SNHLY and FYNNEI. This CDR3 region has 16 residues. CDR3 sequence: CASSRPGDTSNQPQHF. As DNA, the CDR3 is TGTGCCAGCAGTCGACCGGGAGACACTTCCAATCAGCCCCAGCATTTT.

The chain is built from TRBV28 and TRBJ2-7; 9 positions agree with TRBD1. The CDR3 is made up of 14 amino acids. V shed 4 bases and J 4 bases; nucleotides not matched to a gene: 5. Germline V lookup: CDR1 MDHEN, CDR2 SYDVKM. The CDR3 DNA reads as TGTGCCAGCAGTTCGGGACAGGGAAGGTACGAGCAGTACTTC. Its protein is CASSSGQGRYEQYF.

The chain uses TRBV12-3 or TRBV12-4 and TRBJ1-6; 11 bases agree with TRBD1. The ends lost 10 bases at V and 8 bases at J; junction bases unmatched: 4. CDR3 length equals 13 residues. CDR3 in amino acids: CATGDRGDSPLHF. The CDR3 DNA follows: TGTGCCACCGGGGACAGGGGGGATTCACCCCTCCACTTT.

J is TRBJ1-2 and V is TRBV9; TRBD1 is a possible D gene (6 bases). CDR3 length equals 13 residues. Germline V gene lookup returns CDR1 SGDLS and CDR2 YYNGEE. Trimming took 4 bases from V and 5 from J, leaving 12 bases between them. The DNA of the CDR3 is TGTGCCAGCAGCTCAGGACAGAGTTATGGCTACACCTTC. Protein sequence: CASSSGQSYGYTF.

The V gene is TRBV28, the J gene TRBJ2-5, with TRBD2 matching 11 bases. V lost 5 bases, J lost 9 bases, and 17 bases stayed unmatched. Germline V gene sequence: CDR1 MDHEN, CDR2 SYDVKM. CDR3 length equals 17 residues. CDR3 coding DNA: TGTGCCAGCAGTCCCCTCCGGTCCTCTAGCGGGAGGCTGGCCCAGTACTTC. Protein: CASSPLRSSSGRLAQYF.

The V and J genes are TRBV10-3 and TRBJ2-1, with TRBD2 identical over 9 bases. J was trimmed by 5 bases and V by 10 bases; bases with no gene match: 6. Germline CDR1 and CDR2: ENHRY and SYGVKD. This CDR3 is 13 amino acids long. CDR3 residues: CATSERGDNEQFF. In DNA form, the CDR3 reads TGTGCCACCTCCGAGCGGGGGGACAATGAGCAGTTCTTC.